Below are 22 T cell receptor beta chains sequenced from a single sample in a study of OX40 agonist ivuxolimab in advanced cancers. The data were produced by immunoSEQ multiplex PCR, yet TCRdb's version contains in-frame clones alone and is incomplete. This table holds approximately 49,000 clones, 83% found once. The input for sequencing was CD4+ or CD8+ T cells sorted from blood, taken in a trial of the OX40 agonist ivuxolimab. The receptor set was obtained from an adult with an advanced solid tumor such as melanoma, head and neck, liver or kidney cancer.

The CDR3 nucleotides read TGTGCCAGTAGTCCTCAGGGCGGTGAAAAACTGTTTTTT. This encodes CASSPQGGEKLFF. The chain has TRBV19 and TRBJ1-4, with a possible D match to TRBD1 (5 bases). CDR1 is LNHDA and CDR2 is SQIVND in the germline V gene (reference sequence). V was cut by 5 bases and J by 7 bases, with 11 bases left in between. The CDR3 covers 13 residues.

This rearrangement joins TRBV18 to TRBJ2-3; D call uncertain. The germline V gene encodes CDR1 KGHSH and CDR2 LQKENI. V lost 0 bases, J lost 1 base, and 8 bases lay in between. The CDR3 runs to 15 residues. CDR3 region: CASSPPVTGTDTQYF. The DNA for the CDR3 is TGTGCCAGCTCACCACCCGTCACTGGCACAGATACGCAGTATTTT.

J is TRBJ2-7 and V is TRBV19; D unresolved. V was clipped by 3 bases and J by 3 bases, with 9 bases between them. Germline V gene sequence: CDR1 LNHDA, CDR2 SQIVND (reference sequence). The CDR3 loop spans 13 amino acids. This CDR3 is CASSMARIYEQYF. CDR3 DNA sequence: TGTGCCAGTAGTATGGCTCGGATCTACGAGCAGTACTTC.

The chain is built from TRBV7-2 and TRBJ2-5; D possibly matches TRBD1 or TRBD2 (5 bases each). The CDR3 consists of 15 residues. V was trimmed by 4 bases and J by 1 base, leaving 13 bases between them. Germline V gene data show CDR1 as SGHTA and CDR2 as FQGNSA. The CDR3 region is CASSWDRSSQETQYF. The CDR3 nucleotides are TGTGCCAGCAGCTGGGACCGCTCTAGCCAAGAGACCCAGTACTTC.

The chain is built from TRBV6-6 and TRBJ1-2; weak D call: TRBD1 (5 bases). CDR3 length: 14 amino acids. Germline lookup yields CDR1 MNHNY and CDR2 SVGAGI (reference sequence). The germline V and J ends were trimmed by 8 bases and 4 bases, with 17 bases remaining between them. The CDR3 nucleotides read TGTGCCAGCCTGACCACGGGGGATGGCTATGGCTACACCTTC. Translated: CASLTTGDGYGYTF.

The CDR3 DNA follows: TGTGCCAGCAGTTTCAGGGGGGTTGACAATGAGCAGTTCTTC. It yields the protein CASSFRGVDNEQFF. V usage is TRBV25-1 and J usage is TRBJ2-1, with a possible D match to TRBD1 (7 bases). Germline-derived CDR1 and CDR2 are MGHDK and SYGVNS. The CDR3 is made up of 14 amino acids. V was trimmed by 5 bases and J by 5 bases, leaving 13 bases between them.

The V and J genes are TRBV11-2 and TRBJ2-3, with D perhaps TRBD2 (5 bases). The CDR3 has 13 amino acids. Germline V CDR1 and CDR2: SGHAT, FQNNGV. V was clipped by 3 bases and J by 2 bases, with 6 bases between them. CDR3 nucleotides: TGTGCCAGCAGCTTCGGGGTCACAGATACGCAGTATTTT. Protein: CASSFGVTDTQYF.

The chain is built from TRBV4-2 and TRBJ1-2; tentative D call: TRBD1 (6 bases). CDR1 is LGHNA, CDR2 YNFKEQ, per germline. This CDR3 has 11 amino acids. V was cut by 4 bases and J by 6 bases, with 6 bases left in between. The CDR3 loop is CASSPGDGYTF. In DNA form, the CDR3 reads TGTGCCAGCAGCCCAGGGGATGGCTACACCTTC.

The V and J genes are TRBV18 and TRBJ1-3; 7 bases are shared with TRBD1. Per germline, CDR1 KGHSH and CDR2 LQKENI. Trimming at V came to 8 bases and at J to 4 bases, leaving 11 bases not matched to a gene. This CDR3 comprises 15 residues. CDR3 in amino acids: CASTRSGTDGNTIYF. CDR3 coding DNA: TGTGCCAGCACTAGATCCGGGACAGACGGAAACACCATATATTTT. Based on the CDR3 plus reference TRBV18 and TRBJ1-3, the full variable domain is NAGVMQNPRHLVRRRGQEARLRCSPMKGHSHVYWYRQLPEEGLKFMVYLQKENIIDESGMPKERFSAEFPKEGPSILRIQQVVRGDSAAYFCASTRSGTDGNTIYFGEGSWLTVV.

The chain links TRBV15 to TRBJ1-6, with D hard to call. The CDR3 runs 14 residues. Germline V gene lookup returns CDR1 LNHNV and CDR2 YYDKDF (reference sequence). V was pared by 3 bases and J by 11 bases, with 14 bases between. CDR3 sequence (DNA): TGTGCCACCAGCAGGGACCTCTCTTCGGCACCCCTCCACTTT. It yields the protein CATSRDLSSAPLHF. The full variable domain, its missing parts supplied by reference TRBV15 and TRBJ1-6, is DAMVIQNPRYQVTQFGKPVTLSCSQTLNHNVMYWYQQKSSQAPKLLFHYYDKDFNNEADTPDNFQSRRPNTSFCFLDIRSPGLGDTAMYLCATSRDLSSAPLHFGNGTRLTVT.

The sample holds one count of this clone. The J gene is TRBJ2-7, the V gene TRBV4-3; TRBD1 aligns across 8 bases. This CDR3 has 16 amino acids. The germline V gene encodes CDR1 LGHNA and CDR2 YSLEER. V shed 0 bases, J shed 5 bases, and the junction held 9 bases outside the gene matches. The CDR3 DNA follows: TGCGCCAGCAGCCAAGATTTAGGCCAGGGGGCCAACGAGCAGTACTTC. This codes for CASSQDLGQGANEQYF.

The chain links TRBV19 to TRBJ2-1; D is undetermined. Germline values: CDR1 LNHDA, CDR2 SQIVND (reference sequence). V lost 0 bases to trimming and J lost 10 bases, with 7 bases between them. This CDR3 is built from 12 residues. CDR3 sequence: CASSIDRREQFF. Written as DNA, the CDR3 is TGTGCCAGTAGTATAGATCGGCGGGAGCAGTTCTTC.

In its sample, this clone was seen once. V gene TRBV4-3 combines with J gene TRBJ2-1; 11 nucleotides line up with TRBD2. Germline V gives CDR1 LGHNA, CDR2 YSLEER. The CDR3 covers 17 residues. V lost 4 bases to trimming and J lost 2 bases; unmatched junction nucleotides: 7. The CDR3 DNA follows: TGCGCCAGCAGCCGAATGATTAGCGGGGGGGCCTACAATGAGCAGTTCTTC. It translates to CASSRMISGGAYNEQFF.

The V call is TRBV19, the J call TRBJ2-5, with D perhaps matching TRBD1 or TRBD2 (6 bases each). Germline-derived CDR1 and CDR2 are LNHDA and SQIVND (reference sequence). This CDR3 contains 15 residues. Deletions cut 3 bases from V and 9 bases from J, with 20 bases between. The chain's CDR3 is CASSIGGRARVAQYF. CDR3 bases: TGTGCCAGTAGTATTGGGGGGCGGGCAAGAGTGGCCCAGTACTTC.

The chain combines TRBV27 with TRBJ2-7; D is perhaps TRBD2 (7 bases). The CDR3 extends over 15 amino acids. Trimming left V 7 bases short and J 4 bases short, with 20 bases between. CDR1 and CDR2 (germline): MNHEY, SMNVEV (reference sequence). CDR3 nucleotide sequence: TGTGCCAGCAAGTTCAGGCAAGGGGGGGTTTACGAGCAGTACTTC. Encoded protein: CASKFRQGGVYEQYF.

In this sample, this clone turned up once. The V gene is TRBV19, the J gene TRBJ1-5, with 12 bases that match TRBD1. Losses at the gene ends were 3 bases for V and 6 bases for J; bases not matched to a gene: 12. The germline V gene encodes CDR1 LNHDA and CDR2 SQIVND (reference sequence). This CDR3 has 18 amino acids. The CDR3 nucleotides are TGTGCCAGTAGTATTCCGAGACGGGACAGGGGGCGCGGTCAGCCCCAGCATTTT. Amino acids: CASSIPRRDRGRGQPQHF.

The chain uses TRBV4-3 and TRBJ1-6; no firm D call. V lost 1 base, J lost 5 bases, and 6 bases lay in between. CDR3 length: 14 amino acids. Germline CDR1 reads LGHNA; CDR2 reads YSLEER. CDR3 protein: CASSQVGDNSPLHF. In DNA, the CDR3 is TGCGCCAGCAGCCAAGTAGGAGATAATTCACCCCTCCACTTT.

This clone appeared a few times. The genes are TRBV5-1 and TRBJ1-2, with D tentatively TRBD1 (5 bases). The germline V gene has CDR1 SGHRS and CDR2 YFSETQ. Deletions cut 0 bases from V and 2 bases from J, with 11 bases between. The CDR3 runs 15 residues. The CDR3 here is CASSLAAGVNYGYTF. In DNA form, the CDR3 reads TGCGCCAGCAGCTTGGCCGCGGGGGTGAACTATGGCTACACCTTC.

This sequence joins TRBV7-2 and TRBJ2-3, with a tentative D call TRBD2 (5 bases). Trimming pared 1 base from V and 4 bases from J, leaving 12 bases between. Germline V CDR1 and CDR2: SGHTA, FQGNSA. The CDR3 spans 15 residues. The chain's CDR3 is CASSLEAGNADTQYF. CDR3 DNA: TGTGCCAGCAGCTTAGAGGCGGGCAACGCAGATACGCAGTATTTT.

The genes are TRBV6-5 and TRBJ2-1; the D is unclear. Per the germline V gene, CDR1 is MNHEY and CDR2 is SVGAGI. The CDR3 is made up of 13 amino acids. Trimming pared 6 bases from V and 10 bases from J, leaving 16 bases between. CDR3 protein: CASRIAETREQFF. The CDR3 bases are TGTGCCAGCAGAATTGCAGAAACCCGGGAGCAGTTCTTC.

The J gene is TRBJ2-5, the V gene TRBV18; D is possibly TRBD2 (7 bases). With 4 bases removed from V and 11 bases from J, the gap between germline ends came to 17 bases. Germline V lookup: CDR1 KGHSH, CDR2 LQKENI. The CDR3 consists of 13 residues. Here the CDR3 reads CASSQRTGREQYF. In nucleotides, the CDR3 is TGTGCCAGCTCACAGCGTACAGGGAGGGAGCAGTACTTC.

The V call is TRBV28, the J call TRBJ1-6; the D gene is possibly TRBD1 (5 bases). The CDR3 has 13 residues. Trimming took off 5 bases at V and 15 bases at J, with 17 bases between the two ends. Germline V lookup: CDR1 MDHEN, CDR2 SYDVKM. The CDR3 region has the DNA TGTGCCAGCAGTCTGACAGTCCTAAGATACCTCCACTTT. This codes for CASSLTVLRYLHF.